The entry below gives a single T cell receptor beta chain sequence along with its context. Its antigen is currently unknown. Amplification used 60 Vbeta primers and 13 Jbeta primers. Libraries were prepared by immunoSEQ multiplex PCR; TCRdb keeps only in-frame clonotypes and omits some of them. The repertoire holds 150,000 to 200,000 clones, with 70% to 85% as singletons. This specimen comes from a study of cytomegalovirus exposure and HLA in healthy donors. Study outcomes and limitations: V segments that were indistinguishable, TRBV6-2 and TRBV6-3 among them, were omitted from analysis. Most TCRs appeared rarely, but some public TCRs recurred in many donors. In most subjects, TCR beta sequences reportedly gave accurate predictions of HLA-A and HLA-B alleles.

The CDR3 is made up of 16 amino acids. The trim removed 0 bases at V and 2 bases at J, leaving 5 bases unmatched. Germline V gives CDR1 LGHNA, CDR2 YNFKEQ. Sequences were obtained from PBMCs. This TCR came from a man between 18 and 35 years old in good health and CMV-seronegative. The chain combines TRBV4-2 with TRBJ2-3, with 7 bases fitting TRBD1. The CDR3 loop reads CASSQEIGGNTDTQYF. The CDR3 nucleotides read TGTGCCAGCAGCCAAGAGATAGGGGGCAACACAGATACGCAGTATTTT.